This TCR beta chain originates from a study of T-cell memory formation after mild COVID-19. Study-level results: Cross-reactive memory appears to have joined, as suggested by some responding clones showing up in pre-infection memory.

This clonotype was counted ten times or more. Its specificity is unknown. Barcoded TCR alpha and TCR beta cDNA libraries with UMIs came from 5'RACE using constant-segment primers. Each CDR3 protein gets one entry after TCRdb re-called the 5' RACE reads with MiXCR. This table has under 300,000 distinct CDR3 sequences, roughly 15% appearing once. The sequence came from a man younger than 30 who had mild COVID-19 (a few samples of this study predate the infection). Cell type and time point are not known. Sequencing was performed on PBMCs or a T cell subset sorted from them (not recorded which).

In DNA, the CDR3 is TGTGCCAGCAGCTTAGGTCTAGCGTTCTACGAGCAGTACTTC. Protein sequence: CASSLGLAFYEQYF. This chain joins TRBV7-2 and TRBJ2-7, with D possibly matching TRBD2 (6 bases). Germline CDR1 SGHTA, CDR2 FQGNSA. Trimming took off 1 base at V and 3 bases at J, with 10 bases between the two ends. This CDR3 contains 14 residues.